The next 5 T cell receptor beta chains were all read from a single sample in a study of blood T cell repertoires in COVID-19. Profiling relied on immunoSEQ multiplex PCR, and the TCRdb table lists in-frame clones only, not all of them. Among 410,000 or so clones listed, 89% were seen once. Sequenced: peripheral blood. These receptors originate from a woman aged 35 to 49 with COVID-19, enrolled during active disease.

This clone turned up a few times. This chain links TRBV9 with TRBJ2-1, with 8 bases that match TRBD1. Germline V gene sequence: CDR1 SGDLS, CDR2 YYNGEE. V lost 2 bases and J lost 8; bases outside the gene matches: 15. The CDR3 totals 17 residues. The CDR3 sequence: CASSVYPGGPLEDEQFF. Here the CDR3 DNA reads TGTGCCAGCAGCGTTTACCCAGGGGGCCCCCTAGAAGATGAGCAGTTCTTC.

This chain uses TRBV15 with TRBJ1-3; D unresolved. V lost 0 bases and J 11 bases, leaving 17 bases between the germline ends. The CDR3 spans 15 residues. Looked up from germline, CDR1 is LNHNV and CDR2 is YYDKDF (reference sequence). The CDR3 DNA follows: TGTGCCACCAGCAGAGAGGGCCCCCTCAGGCGCGCCATATATTTT. Its translation is CATSREGPLRRAIYF.

The rearrangement uses TRBV6-2 or TRBV6-3 and TRBJ2-7, with 9 bases aligning to TRBD1. The ends lost 5 bases at V and 2 bases at J; junction bases unmatched: 4. CDR3 length equals 14 residues. Germline CDR1 is MNHEY and CDR2 is SVGEGT. CDR3 DNA: TGTGCCAGCAGTACAGGGGGCGCGGCCTACGAGCAGTACTTC. Translating it yields CASSTGGAAYEQYF.

The rearrangement links TRBV2 to TRBJ2-1; 7 nucleotides line up with TRBD1. CDR3 length equals 13 residues. Germline lookup yields CDR1 SNHLY and CDR2 FYNNEI. V trimming: 6 bases; J trimming: 7 bases; junction bases outside the gene matches: 6. The CDR3 DNA sequence: TGTGCCAGCAGGAGGGACAGTGGGAATGAGCAGTTCTTC. This codes for CASRRDSGNEQFF.

The V gene is TRBV6-6, the J gene TRBJ1-2; D is ambiguous. Trimming pared 0 bases from V and 8 bases from J, leaving 10 bases between. The CDR3 consists of 13 residues. Per the germline V gene, CDR1 is MNHNY and CDR2 is SVGAGI (reference sequence). Here the CDR3 reads CASSYSGGEGYTF. The CDR3 DNA reads TGTGCCAGCAGTTACTCGGGCGGGGAAGGCTACACCTTC.